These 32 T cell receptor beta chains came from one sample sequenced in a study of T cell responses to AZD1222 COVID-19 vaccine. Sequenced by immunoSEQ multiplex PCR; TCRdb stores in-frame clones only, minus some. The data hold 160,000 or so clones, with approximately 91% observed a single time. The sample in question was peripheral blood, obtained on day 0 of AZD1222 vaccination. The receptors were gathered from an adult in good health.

As DNA, the CDR3 is TGCGCCAGCAGTCTTAGACTAACTAGCGGGGGGAACTACGCGAACACCGGGGAGCTGTTTTTT. Translation gives CASSLRLTSGGNYANTGELFF. This chain joins TRBV5-1 and TRBJ2-2, with 12 bases lining up with TRBD2. Germline assignment: CDR1 SGHRS and CDR2 YFSETQ. Unmatched junction bases numbered 17, after V lost 5 bases and J lost 0 bases. The CDR3 covers 21 residues. The full variable domain, its missing parts supplied by reference TRBV5-1 and TRBJ2-2, is KAGVTQTPRYLIKTRGQQVTLSCSPISGHRSVSWYQQTPGQGLQFLFEYFSETQRNKGNFPGRFSGRQFSNSRSEMNVSTLELGDSALYLCASSLRLTSGGNYANTGELFFGEGSRLTVL.

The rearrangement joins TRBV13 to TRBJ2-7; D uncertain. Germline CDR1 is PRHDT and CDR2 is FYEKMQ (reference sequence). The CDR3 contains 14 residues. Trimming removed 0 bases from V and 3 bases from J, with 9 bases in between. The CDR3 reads CASSLGGQLYEQYF. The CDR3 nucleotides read TGTGCCAGCAGCTTAGGAGGGCAGCTCTACGAGCAGTACTTC.

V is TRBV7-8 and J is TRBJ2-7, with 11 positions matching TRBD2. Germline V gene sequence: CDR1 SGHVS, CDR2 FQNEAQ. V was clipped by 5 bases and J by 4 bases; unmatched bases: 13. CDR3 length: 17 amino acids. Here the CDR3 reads CASSGRTSGPRLYEQYF. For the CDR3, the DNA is TGTGCCAGCAGCGGTCGGACTAGCGGGCCAAGGCTATACGAGCAGTACTTC.

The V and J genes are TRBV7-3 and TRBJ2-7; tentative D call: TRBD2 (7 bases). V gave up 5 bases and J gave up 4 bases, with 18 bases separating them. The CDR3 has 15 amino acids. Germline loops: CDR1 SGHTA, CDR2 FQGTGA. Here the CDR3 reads CASSPMGGLGYEQYF. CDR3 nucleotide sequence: TGTGCCAGCAGCCCCATGGGGGGGCTGGGATACGAGCAGTACTTC. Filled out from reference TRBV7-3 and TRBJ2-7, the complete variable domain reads GAGVSQTPSNKVTEKGKYVELRCDPISGHTALYWYRQSLGQGPEFLIYFQGTGAADDSGLPNDRFFAVRPEGSVSTLKIQRTERGDSAVYLCASSPMGGLGYEQYFGPGTRLTVT.

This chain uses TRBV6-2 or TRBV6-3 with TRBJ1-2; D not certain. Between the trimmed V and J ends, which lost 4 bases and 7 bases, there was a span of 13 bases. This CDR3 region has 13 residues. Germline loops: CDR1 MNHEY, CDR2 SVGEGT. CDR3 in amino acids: CASSFSKVGGYTF. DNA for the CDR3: TGTGCCAGCAGTTTTAGTAAGGTTGGTGGCTACACCTTC.

CDR3 sequence reads: CASSQGMGLDKNIQYF. The CDR3, as DNA: TGTGCCAGCAGCCAAGGAATGGGACTTGACAAAAACATTCAGTACTTC. The chain joins TRBV14 to TRBJ2-4; D is perhaps TRBD2 (6 bases). In germline, CDR1 is SGHDN, CDR2 FVKESK. Trimming took off 1 base at V and 3 bases at J, with 13 bases between the two ends. The CDR3 extends over 16 amino acids.

Here the CDR3 DNA reads TGTGCCACCAGCAGAGATACAGTGGGGCTGACAGGGAGCACAGATACGCAGTATTTT. Its protein is CATSRDTVGLTGSTDTQYF. This chain uses TRBV15 with TRBJ2-3, with 7 bases aligning to TRBD1. The V gene's germline CDR1 is LNHNV and CDR2 YYDKDF (reference sequence). There are 19 residues in the CDR3. V lost 0 bases, J lost 0 bases, and 12 bases stayed unmatched. Based on the CDR3 plus reference TRBV15 and TRBJ2-3, the full variable domain is DAMVIQNPRYQVTQFGKPVTLSCSQTLNHNVMYWYQQKSSQAPKLLFHYYDKDFNNEADTPDNFQSRRPNTSFCFLDIRSPGLGDTAMYLCATSRDTVGLTGSTDTQYFGPGTRLTVL.

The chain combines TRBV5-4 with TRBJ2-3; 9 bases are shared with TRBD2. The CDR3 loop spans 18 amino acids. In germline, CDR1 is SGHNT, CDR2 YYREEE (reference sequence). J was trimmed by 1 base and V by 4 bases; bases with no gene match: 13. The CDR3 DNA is TGTGCCAGCAGCGGTGGGTTTAGCGGGAGTATAGGCACAGATACGCAGTATTTT. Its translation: CASSGGFSGSIGTDTQYF.

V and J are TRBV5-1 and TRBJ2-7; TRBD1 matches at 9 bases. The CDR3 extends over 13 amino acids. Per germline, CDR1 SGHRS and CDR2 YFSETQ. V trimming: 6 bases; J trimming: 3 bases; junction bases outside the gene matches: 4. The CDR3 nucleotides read TGCGCCAGCACCGGACAGGGGAACTACGAGCAGTACTTC. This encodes CASTGQGNYEQYF. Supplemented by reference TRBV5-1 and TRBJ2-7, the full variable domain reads KAGVTQTPRYLIKTRGQQVTLSCSPISGHRSVSWYQQTPGQGLQFLFEYFSETQRNKGNFPGRFSGRQFSNSRSEMNVSTLELGDSALYLCASTGQGNYEQYFGPGTRLTVT.

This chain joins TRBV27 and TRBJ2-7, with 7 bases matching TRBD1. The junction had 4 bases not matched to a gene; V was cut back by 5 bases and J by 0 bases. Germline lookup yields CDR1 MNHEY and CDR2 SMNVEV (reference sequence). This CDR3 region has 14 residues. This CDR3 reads CASSRDRYSYEQYF. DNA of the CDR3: TGTGCCAGCAGTCGGGACAGATACTCCTACGAGCAGTACTTC.

CDR3: CASSYSMGTQYF. The CDR3 nucleotides are TGTGCCAGCAGTTACTCGATGGGGACCCAGTACTTC. The V call is TRBV6-2 or TRBV6-3, the J call TRBJ2-5; D uncertain. Between the trimmed V and J ends, which lost 0 bases and 7 bases, there was a span of 6 bases. Germline-derived CDR1 and CDR2 are MNHEY and SVGEGT. This CDR3 region has 12 residues.

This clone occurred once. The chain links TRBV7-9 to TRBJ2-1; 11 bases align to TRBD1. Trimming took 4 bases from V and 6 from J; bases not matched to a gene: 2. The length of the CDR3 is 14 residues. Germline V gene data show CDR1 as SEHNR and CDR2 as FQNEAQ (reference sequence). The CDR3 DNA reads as TGTGCCAGCAGCTACGGGACAGGGGGCAATGAGCAGTTCTTC. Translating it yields CASSYGTGGNEQFF.

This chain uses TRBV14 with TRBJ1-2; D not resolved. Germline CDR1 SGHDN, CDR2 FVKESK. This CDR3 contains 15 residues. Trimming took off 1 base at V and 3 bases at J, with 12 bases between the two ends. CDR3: CASSQGVPAYYGYTF. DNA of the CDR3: TGTGCCAGCAGCCAAGGCGTTCCAGCATACTATGGCTACACCTTC.

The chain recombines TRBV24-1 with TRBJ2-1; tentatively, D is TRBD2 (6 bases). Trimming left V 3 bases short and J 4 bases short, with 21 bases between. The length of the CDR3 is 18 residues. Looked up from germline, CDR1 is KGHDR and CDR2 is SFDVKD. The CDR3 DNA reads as TGTGCCACCAGTGATAGGGCGGGGAGTGGCATAAGGTACAATGAGCAGTTCTTC. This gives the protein CATSDRAGSGIRYNEQFF.

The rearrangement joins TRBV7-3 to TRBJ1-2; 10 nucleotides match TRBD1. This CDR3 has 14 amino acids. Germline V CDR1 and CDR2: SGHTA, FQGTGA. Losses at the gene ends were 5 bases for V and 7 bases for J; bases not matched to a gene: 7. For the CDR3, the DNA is TGTGCCAGCAGCCCGGGACAGGGGATGGGTGGCTACACCTTC. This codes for CASSPGQGMGGYTF.

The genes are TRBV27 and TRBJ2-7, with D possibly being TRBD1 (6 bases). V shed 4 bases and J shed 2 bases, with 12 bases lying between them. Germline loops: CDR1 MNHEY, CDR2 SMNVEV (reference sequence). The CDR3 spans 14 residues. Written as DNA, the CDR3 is TGTGCCAGCAGTTCGGGTCGGACAGCCTACGAGCAGTACTTC. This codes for CASSSGRTAYEQYF.

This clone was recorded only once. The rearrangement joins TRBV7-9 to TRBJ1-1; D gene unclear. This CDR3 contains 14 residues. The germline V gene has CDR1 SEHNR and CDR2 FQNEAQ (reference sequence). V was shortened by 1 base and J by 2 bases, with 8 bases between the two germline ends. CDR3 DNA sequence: TGTGCCAGCAGCTTAGGTCAGGACAACACTGAAGCTTTCTTT. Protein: CASSLGQDNTEAFF.

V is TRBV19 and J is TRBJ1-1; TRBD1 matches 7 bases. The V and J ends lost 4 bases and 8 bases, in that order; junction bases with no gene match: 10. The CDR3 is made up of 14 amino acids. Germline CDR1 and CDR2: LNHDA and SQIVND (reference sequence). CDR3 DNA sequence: TGTGCCAGTAGTAGACAGGGCGGAATGGGAGAAGCTTTCTTT. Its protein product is CASSRQGGMGEAFF.

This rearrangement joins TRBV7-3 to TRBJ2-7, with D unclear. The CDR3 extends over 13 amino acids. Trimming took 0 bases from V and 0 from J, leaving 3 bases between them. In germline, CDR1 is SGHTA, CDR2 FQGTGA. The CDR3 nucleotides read TGTGCCAGCAGCTTAACTCCCTCCTACGAGCAGTACTTC. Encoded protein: CASSLTPSYEQYF. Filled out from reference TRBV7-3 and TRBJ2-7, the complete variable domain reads GAGVSQTPSNKVTEKGKYVELRCDPISGHTALYWYRQSLGQGPEFLIYFQGTGAADDSGLPNDRFFAVRPEGSVSTLKIQRTERGDSAVYLCASSLTPSYEQYFGPGTRLTVT.

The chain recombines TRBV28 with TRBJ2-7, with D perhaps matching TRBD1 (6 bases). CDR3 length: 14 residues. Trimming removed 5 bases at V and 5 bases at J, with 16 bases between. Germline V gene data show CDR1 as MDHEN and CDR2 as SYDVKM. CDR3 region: CASSPIGQTDEQYF. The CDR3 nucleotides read TGTGCCAGCAGTCCGATCGGACAGACGGACGAGCAGTACTTC.

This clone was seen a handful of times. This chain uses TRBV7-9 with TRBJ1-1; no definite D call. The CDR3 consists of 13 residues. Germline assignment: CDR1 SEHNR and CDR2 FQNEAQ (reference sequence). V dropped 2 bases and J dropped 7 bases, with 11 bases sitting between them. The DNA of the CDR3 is TGTGCCAGCAGCTTACCGCCAGCGCGTGAAGCTTTCTTT. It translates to CASSLPPAREAFF.

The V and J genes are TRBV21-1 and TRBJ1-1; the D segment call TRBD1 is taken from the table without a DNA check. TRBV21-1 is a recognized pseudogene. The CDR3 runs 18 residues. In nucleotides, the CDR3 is TGTGCCAGCAGTAAAAAGGCGGTTATGACAGGGGGTAGGACTGAAGCTTTCTTT. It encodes CASSKKAVMTGGRTEAFF.

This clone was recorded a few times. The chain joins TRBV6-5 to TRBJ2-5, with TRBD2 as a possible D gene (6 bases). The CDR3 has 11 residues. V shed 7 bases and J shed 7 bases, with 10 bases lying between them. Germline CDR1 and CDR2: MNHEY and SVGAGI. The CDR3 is CASTDGGTQYF. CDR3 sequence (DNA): TGTGCCAGCACCGACGGGGGGACCCAGTACTTC.

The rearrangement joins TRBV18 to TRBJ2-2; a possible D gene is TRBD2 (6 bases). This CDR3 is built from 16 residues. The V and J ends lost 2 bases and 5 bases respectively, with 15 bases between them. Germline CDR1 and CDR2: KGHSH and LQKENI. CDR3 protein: CASSPNEPGVTGELFF. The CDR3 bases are TGTGCCAGCTCACCAAACGAACCGGGGGTTACCGGGGAGCTGTTTTTT.

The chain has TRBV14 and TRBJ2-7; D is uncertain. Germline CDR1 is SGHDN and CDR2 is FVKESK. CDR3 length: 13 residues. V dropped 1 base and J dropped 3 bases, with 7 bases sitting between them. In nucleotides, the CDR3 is TGTGCCAGCAGCCAAGTAACGAGCTACGAGCAGTACTTC. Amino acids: CASSQVTSYEQYF.

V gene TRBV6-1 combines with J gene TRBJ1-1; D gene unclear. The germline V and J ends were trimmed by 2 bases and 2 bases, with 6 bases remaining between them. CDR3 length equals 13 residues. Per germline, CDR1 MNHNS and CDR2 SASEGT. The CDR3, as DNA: TGTGCCAGCAGTGAAAAGGAAAACACTGAAGCTTTCTTT. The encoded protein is CASSEKENTEAFF.

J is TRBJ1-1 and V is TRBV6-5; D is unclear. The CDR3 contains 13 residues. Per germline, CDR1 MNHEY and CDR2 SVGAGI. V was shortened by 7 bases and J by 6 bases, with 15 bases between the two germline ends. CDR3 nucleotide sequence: TGTGCCAGCACTAGAAGTGAGTTCCCTGAAGCTTTCTTT. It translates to CASTRSEFPEAFF.

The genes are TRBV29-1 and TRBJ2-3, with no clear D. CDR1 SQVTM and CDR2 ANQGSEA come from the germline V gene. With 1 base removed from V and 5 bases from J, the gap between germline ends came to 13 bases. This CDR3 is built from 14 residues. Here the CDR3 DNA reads TGCAGCGTTGAAGTAGGTCGTCAACAAGATACGCAGTATTTT. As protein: CSVEVGRQQDTQYF.

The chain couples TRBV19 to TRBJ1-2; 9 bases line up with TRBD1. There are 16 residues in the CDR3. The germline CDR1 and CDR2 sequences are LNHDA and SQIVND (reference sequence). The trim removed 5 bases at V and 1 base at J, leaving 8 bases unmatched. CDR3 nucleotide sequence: TGTGCCAGTAGTCCCATACAGGGGGCCTATAACTATGGCTACACCTTC. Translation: CASSPIQGAYNYGYTF.

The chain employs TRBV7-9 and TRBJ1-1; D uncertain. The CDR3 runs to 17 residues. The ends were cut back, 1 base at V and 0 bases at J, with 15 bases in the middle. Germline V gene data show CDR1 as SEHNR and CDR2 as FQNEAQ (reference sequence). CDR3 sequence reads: CASSLEGSPDLNTEAFF. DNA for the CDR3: TGTGCCAGCAGCTTAGAAGGGAGTCCTGACTTGAACACTGAAGCTTTCTTT.

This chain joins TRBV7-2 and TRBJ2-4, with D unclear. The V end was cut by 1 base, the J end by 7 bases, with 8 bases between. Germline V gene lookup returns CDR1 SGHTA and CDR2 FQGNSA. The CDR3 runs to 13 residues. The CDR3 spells CASSLGLGNIQYF. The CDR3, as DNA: TGTGCCAGCAGCTTAGGACTGGGGAACATTCAGTACTTC.

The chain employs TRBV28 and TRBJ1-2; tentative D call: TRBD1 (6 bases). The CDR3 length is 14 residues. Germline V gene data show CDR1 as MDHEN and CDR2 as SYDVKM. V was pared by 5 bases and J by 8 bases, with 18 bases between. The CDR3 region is CASSLDRAGDGYTF. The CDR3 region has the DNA TGTGCCAGCAGTCTCGATAGGGCAGGGGACGGCTACACCTTC.